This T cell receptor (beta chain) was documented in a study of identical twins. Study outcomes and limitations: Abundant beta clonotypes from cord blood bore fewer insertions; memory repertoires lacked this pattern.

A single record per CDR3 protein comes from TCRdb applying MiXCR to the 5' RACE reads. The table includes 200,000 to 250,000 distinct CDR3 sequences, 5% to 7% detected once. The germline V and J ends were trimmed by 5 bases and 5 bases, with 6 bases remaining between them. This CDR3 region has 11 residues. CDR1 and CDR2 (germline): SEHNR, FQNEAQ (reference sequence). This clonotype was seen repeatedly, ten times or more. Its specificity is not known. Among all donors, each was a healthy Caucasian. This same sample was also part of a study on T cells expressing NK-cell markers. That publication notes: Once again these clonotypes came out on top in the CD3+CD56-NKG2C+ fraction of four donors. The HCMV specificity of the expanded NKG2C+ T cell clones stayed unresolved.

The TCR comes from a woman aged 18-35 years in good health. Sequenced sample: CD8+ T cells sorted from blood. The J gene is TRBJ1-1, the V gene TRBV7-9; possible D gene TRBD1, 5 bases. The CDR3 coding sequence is TGTGCCAGCAGCCGGGGGACTGAAGCTTTCTTT. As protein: CASSRGTEAFF. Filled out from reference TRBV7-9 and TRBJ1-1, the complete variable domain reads DTGVSQNPRHKITKRGQNVTFRCDPISEHNRLYWYRQTLGQGPEFLTYFQNEAQLEKSRLLSDRFSAERPKGSFSTLEIQRTEQGDSAMYLCASSRGTEAFFGQGTRLTVV.